These 14 T cell receptor beta chains were sequenced from one sample in a study of blood T cells in healthy people across ages. The second PCR ran roughly 6 to 12 cycles with a sample-barcoded 5' primer and J-beta primers. MiXCR, run by TCRdb on the 5' RACE reads, gives a single entry per CDR3 protein. The sample lists some 1.1 million distinct CDR3 sequences, about two fifths occurring once. Sequencing was done on a sample of blood. These receptors originate from a man between 18 and 29 years old in good health.

This clonotype was seen at least ten times. CDR3 protein: CASSSEERRNYGYTF. For the CDR3, the DNA is TGTGCCAGCAGCTCAGAGGAAAGGAGAAACTATGGCTACACCTTC. The chain is built from TRBV7-9 and TRBJ1-2, with D unresolved. Trimming left V 4 bases short and J 2 bases short, with 14 bases between. This CDR3 is 15 amino acids long. The germline V gene encodes CDR1 SEHNR and CDR2 FQNEAQ (reference sequence).

The chain combines TRBV12-3 or TRBV12-4 with TRBJ1-2, with 10 nucleotides matching TRBD1. The J segment lost 4 bases and the V segment lost 7 bases, leaving 15 bases of the junction unmatched. There are 17 residues in the CDR3. The CDR3 spells CASTSGTGESFSYGYTF. In DNA, the CDR3 is TGTGCCAGCACATCCGGGACAGGGGAATCTTTCAGCTATGGCTACACCTTC.

The V and J genes are TRBV3-1 and TRBJ1-1, with D uncertain. V gave up 0 bases and J gave up 1 base, with 9 bases separating them. The germline V gene has CDR1 LGHDT and CDR2 YNNKEL (reference sequence). CDR3 length: 15 residues. CDR3 region: CASSQDSLTNTEAFF. The CDR3 region has the DNA TGTGCCAGCAGCCAAGATAGCCTTACGAACACTGAAGCTTTCTTT.

The chain combines TRBV15 with TRBJ1-5; D gene ambiguous. This CDR3 spans 12 amino acids. Germline values: CDR1 LNHNV, CDR2 YYDKDF (reference sequence). Trimming shortened V by 8 bases and J by 3 bases, and 8 bases separated the two germline ends. Here the CDR3 DNA reads TGTGCCACCCGTTATTTCAATCAGCCCCAGCATTTT. This translates into CATRYFNQPQHF.

This rearrangement joins TRBV28 to TRBJ2-7; maybe TRBD2 (6 bases). Near its end, the DNA agrees better with TRBJ2-5, so the J call may be wrong. CDR1 and CDR2 (germline): MDHEN, SYDVKM. The CDR3 is made up of 15 amino acids. Here the CDR3 DNA reads TGTGCCAGCAGTTTGTTCGGGGGATCCCTTCTGACCCAGTACTTC. Translated: CASSLFGGSLLTQYF.

The CDR3 DNA reads as TGTGCCAGCGCATACCCCAGGAGGGGGCAATTAGGCTACACCTTC. Translating gives CASAYPRRGQLGYTF. This chain links TRBV6-2 or TRBV6-3 with TRBJ1-2; 7 nucleotides align to TRBD1. This CDR3 spans 15 amino acids. Germline loops: CDR1 MNHEY, CDR2 SVGEGT. The ends lost 8 bases at V and 8 bases at J; junction bases unmatched: 17.

V usage is TRBV10-3 and J usage is TRBJ1-1; perhaps TRBD1 as D (6 bases). Between the trimmed V and J ends, which lost 4 bases and 1 base, there was a span of 19 bases. The germline V gene has CDR1 ENHRY and CDR2 SYGVKD. CDR3 length: 17 amino acids. The DNA for the CDR3 is TGTGCCATCAGTGGAGGGGGAGCCTCTCTCTCGAACACTGAAGCTTTCTTT. Translation gives CAISGGGASLSNTEAFF.

Only a few counts were recorded for this clonotype. The rearrangement joins TRBV6-5 to TRBJ1-5; D is perhaps TRBD1 (6 bases). Trimming stripped 0 bases from V and 6 bases from J, with 12 bases between. The CDR3 covers 15 residues. The germline V gene has CDR1 MNHEY and CDR2 SVGAGI. DNA of the CDR3: TGTGCCAGCAGTTACTCTGGACAGAATTCTCAGCCCCAGCATTTT. Translating it yields CASSYSGQNSQPQHF.

The chain couples TRBV5-1 to TRBJ2-4, with 8 bases that match TRBD2. Trimming removed 0 bases from V and 8 bases from J; junction bases left unmatched: 4. Germline-derived CDR1 and CDR2 are SGHRS and YFSETQ. The CDR3 contains 14 residues. The CDR3 DNA follows: TGCGCCAGCAGCTTGGGTAGCGGGGAGGACATTCAGTACTTC. As protein: CASSLGSGEDIQYF.

This clonotype was found a few times. The chain combines TRBV5-1 with TRBJ1-2; the D is unclear. Trimming pared 4 bases from V and 5 bases from J, leaving 18 bases between. The germline CDR1 and CDR2 sequences are SGHRS and YFSETQ. The CDR3 is 15 residues long. CDR3 residues: CASSLDGAILYGYTF. CDR3 in DNA: TGCGCCAGCAGCCTGGATGGAGCAATCTTGTATGGCTACACCTTC. The whole variable domain, remainder taken from reference TRBV5-1 and TRBJ1-2, is KAGVTQTPRYLIKTRGQQVTLSCSPISGHRSVSWYQQTPGQGLQFLFEYFSETQRNKGNFPGRFSGRQFSNSRSEMNVSTLELGDSALYLCASSLDGAILYGYTFGSGTRLTVV.

The table lists this clonotype with a few counts. The V gene is TRBV29-1, the J gene TRBJ2-1; 12 nucleotides match TRBD1. CDR3 length equals 18 residues. V lost 3 bases to trimming and J lost 2 bases; unmatched junction nucleotides: 11. The V gene's germline CDR1 is SQVTM and CDR2 ANQGSEA. CDR3 residues: CSVDRRDRGPLTYNEQFF. The CDR3 coding sequence is TGCAGCGTTGATCGTCGGGACAGGGGGCCCTTAACCTACAATGAGCAGTTCTTC.

This clonotype has more than one count but fewer than ten. The rearrangement joins TRBV3-1 to TRBJ2-1, with D uncertain. V was clipped by 7 bases and J by 1 base, with 11 bases between them. The CDR3 consists of 14 residues. Germline lookup yields CDR1 LGHDT and CDR2 YNNKEL (reference sequence). The CDR3 is CASTPGESYNEQFF. The DNA of the CDR3 is TGTGCCAGCACCCCCGGCGAATCCTACAATGAGCAGTTCTTC.

There are a few counts of this clonotype. The chain couples TRBV4-1 to TRBJ1-5, with D hard to call. The CDR3 is made up of 15 amino acids. V was shortened by 1 base and J by 0 bases, with 7 bases between the two germline ends. CDR1 and CDR2 from the germline V gene are MGHRA and YSYEKL. CDR3 in amino acids: CASSQGADSNQPQHF. DNA of the CDR3: TGCGCCAGCAGCCAAGGTGCCGATAGCAATCAGCCCCAGCATTTT.

This clonotype came up a few times. The chain employs TRBV20-1 and TRBJ2-5, with 7 bases identical to TRBD2. CDR1 and CDR2 from the germline V gene are DFQATT and SNEGSKA (reference sequence). The CDR3 spans 14 residues. With 3 bases clipped from V and 0 bases from J, the junction kept 4 bases outside the gene matches. CDR3 amino acids: CSASAGGYQETQYF. The CDR3 coding sequence is TGCAGTGCTAGTGCCGGGGGGTACCAAGAGACCCAGTACTTC.